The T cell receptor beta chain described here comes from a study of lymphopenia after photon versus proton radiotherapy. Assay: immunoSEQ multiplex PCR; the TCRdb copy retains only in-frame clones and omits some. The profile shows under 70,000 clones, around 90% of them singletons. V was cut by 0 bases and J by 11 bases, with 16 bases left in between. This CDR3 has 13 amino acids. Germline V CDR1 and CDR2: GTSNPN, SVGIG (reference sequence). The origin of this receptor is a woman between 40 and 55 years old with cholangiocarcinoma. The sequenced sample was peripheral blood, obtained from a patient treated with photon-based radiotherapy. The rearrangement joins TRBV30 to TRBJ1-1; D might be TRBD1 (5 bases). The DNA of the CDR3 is TGTGCCTGGAGTGTATTGAAGGGGAGCGGCGCTTTCTTT. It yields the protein CAWSVLKGSGAFF.